This record covers a single TCR beta chain. These data come from a study of blood T cell repertoires in COVID-19. Repertoires were generated with immunoSEQ multiplex PCR, while TCRdb's copy carries only in-frame clones and drops some. Here the sample spans hundreds of thousands of clones, approximately 83% being singletons. Germline V gene data show CDR1 as SEHNR and CDR2 as FQNEAQ (reference sequence). V lost 4 bases, J lost 2 bases, and 14 bases lay in between. The CDR3 contains 16 residues. This clonotype was sampled from a woman aged 40-49 years with acute COVID-19. The genes are TRBV7-9 and TRBJ2-2; D call uncertain. Source material: PBMCs or T cells enriched from blood (not recorded which). CDR3 sequence reads: CASSYVSFSNTGELFF. The CDR3 coding sequence is TGTGCCAGCAGCTATGTGTCATTCAGTAACACCGGGGAGCTGTTTTTT. Drawing the rest from reference TRBV7-9 and TRBJ2-2, the complete variable domain is DTGVSQNPRHKITKRGQNVTFRCDPISEHNRLYWYRQTLGQGPEFLTYFQNEAQLEKSRLLSDRFSAERPKGSFSTLEIQRTEQGDSAMYLCASSYVSFSNTGELFFGEGSRLTVL.